These T cell receptor beta chains were read from a single sample in a study of control samples from healthy donors and cancer patients. Sequencing was performed with immunoSEQ multiplex PCR; in TCRdb, only in-frame clones are kept and a portion is missing. The sample shows roughly 92,000 clones, around 87% of them seen only once. The source material was blood. These receptors all come from a woman between 50 and 59 years old in good health. Each CDR3 is given with its conserved first and last residue. A D gene is named only where the DNA matches it firmly. Rows give clone size only sometimes, using once, few, many, or a class for an expanded clone.

V: TRBV29-1; size: -; J: TRBJ1-1; D: TRBD1; CDR3: CSVVTGTATEAFF; DNA: TGCAGCGTCGTTACCGGGACAGCAACTGAAGCTTTCTTT
V: TRBV18; size: -; J: TRBJ1-3; D: -; CDR3: CARLPNLTGRVFMFTSGNTIYF; DNA: TGTGCCCGCCTCCCAAACCTTACCGGGAGGGTCTTTATGTTTACTTCTGGAAACACCATATATTTT
V: TRBV14; size: -; J: TRBJ1-6; D: TRBD1; CDR3: CASSQGDRAGPYNSPLHF; DNA: TGTGCCAGCAGCCAAGGAGACAGGGCCGGGCCCTATAATTCACCCCTCCACTTT
V: TRBV28; size: -; J: TRBJ2-5; D: TRBD1; CDR3: CASRNRGLWETQYF; DNA: TGTGCCAGCAGGAACAGGGGGCTTTGGGAGACCCAGTACTTC
V: TRBV3-1/TRBV3-2; size: -; J: TRBJ1-2; D: -; CDR3: CASSPGDTLFGYTF; DNA: TGTGCCAGCAGCCCTGGGGACACTTTGTTTGGCTACACCTTC
V: TRBV6-5; size: -; J: TRBJ1-2; D: TRBD1; CDR3: CASSPFRDSRNGYTF; DNA: TGTGCCAGCAGTCCCTTCCGGGACAGCAGGAATGGCTACACCTTC
V: TRBV7-9; size: -; J: TRBJ2-7; D: -; CDR3: CASSALGGSSYEQYF; DNA: TGTGCCAGCAGCGCCCTTGGCGGGTCCTCCTACGAGCAGTACTTC
V: TRBV19; size: -; J: TRBJ2-6; D: -; CDR3: CASTGRLSGANVLTF; DNA: TGTGCCAGTACCGGGCGTCTCTCTGGGGCCAACGTCCTGACTTTC
V: TRBV3-1/TRBV3-2; size: -; J: TRBJ1-1; D: -; CDR3: CASSQEEAQAAEAFF; DNA: TGTGCCAGCAGCCAAGAAGAGGCACAGGCGGCTGAAGCTTTCTTT
V: TRBV28; size: -; J: TRBJ2-7; D: TRBD2; CDR3: CASTPASSSGGYEQYF; DNA: TGTGCCAGCACCCCCGCGAGTTCTAGCGGGGGCTACGAGCAGTACTTC
V: TRBV7-6; size: -; J: TRBJ1-2; D: TRBD1; CDR3: CASSLVAHDRVNYGYTF; DNA: TGTGCCAGCAGCTTAGTCGCCCACGACAGGGTTAACTATGGCTACACCTTC
V: TRBV7-2; size: -; J: TRBJ1-2; D: -; CDR3: CASSKASGLNYGYTF; DNA: TGTGCCAGCAGCAAAGCGTCGGGATTAAACTATGGCTACACCTTC
V: TRBV5-1; size: -; J: TRBJ2-1; D: TRBD1; CDR3: CASSLGTGDNEQFF; DNA: TGCGCCAGCAGCCTAGGGACAGGGGACAATGAGCAGTTCTTC
V: TRBV5-1; size: -; J: TRBJ1-1; D: -; CDR3: CASSYGADTEAFF; DNA: TGCGCCAGCAGCTACGGGGCCGACACTGAAGCTTTCTTT
V: TRBV19; size: -; J: TRBJ1-2; D: -; CDR3: CASSPGTNYGYTF; DNA: TGTGCCAGTAGTCCTGGGACCAACTATGGCTACACCTTC
V: TRBV27; size: -; J: TRBJ2-5; D: -; CDR3: CASSLKGLFQETQYF; DNA: TGTGCCAGCAGTCTCAAAGGACTATTTCAGGAGACCCAGTACTTC
V: TRBV7-9; size: -; J: TRBJ2-5; D: TRBD1; CDR3: CASSLASGGGETQYF; DNA: TGTGCCAGCAGCTTAGCTTCAGGGGGTGGGGAGACCCAGTACTTC
V: TRBV18; size: -; J: TRBJ2-7; D: -; CDR3: CASSPSQDAYEQYF; DNA: TGTGCCAGCTCACCAAGTCAGGACGCCTACGAGCAGTACTTC
V: TRBV6-2/TRBV6-3; size: -; J: TRBJ2-1; D: -; CDR3: CASSYSIGRGGHNEQFF; DNA: TGTGCCAGCAGTTACTCTATCGGTCGGGGAGGACACAATGAGCAGTTCTTC
V: TRBV7-8; size: -; J: TRBJ1-6; D: -; CDR3: CASSIGSYNSPLHF; DNA: TGTGCCAGCAGTATCGGCTCCTATAATTCACCCCTCCACTTT
V: TRBV4-2; size: -; J: TRBJ1-5; D: -; CDR3: CASSQGEGVSNQPQHF; DNA: TGTGCCAGCAGCCAAGGGGAGGGGGTTAGCAATCAGCCCCAGCATTTT
V: TRBV7-8; size: -; J: TRBJ1-3; D: -; CDR3: CASSPKRVPSGNTIYF; DNA: TGTGCCAGCAGCCCAAAGAGGGTCCCCTCTGGAAACACCATATATTTT
V: TRBV12-3/TRBV12-4; size: -; J: TRBJ1-2; D: -; CDR3: CATKGSNYGYTF; DNA: TGTGCCACCAAGGGGTCTAACTATGGCTACACCTTC
V: TRBV3-1/TRBV3-2; size: -; J: TRBJ1-5; D: -; CDR3: CASSQGGEVDWPQHF; DNA: TGTGCCAGCAGCCAAGGGGGGGAAGTAGACTGGCCCCAGCATTTT
V: TRBV2; size: -; J: TRBJ1-2; D: -; CDR3: CASSETKNYGYTF; DNA: TGTGCCAGCAGTGAAACGAAAAACTATGGCTACACCTTC
V: TRBV2; size: few; J: TRBJ1-5; D: -; CDR3: CASKKRGGFNQPQHF; DNA: TGTGCCAGCAAGAAGAGGGGGGGGTTCAATCAGCCCCAGCATTTT
V: TRBV6-5; size: -; J: TRBJ1-1; D: -; CDR3: CASRALGDTEAFF; DNA: TGTGCCAGCAGGGCTTTAGGGGACACTGAAGCTTTCTTT
V: TRBV19; size: -; J: TRBJ2-1; D: TRBD2; CDR3: CASSIFRGLAGGNYYNEQFF; DNA: TGTGCCAGTAGTATATTTAGAGGTCTAGCGGGGGGGAACTACTACAATGAGCAGTTCTTC
V: TRBV7-9; size: -; J: TRBJ1-1; D: TRBD1; CDR3: CASSYRGLEAFF; DNA: TGTGCCAGCAGCTACAGGGGCCTTGAAGCTTTCTTT
V: TRBV7-2; size: -; J: TRBJ1-1; D: -; CDR3: CASSYRGGTEAFF; DNA: TGTGCCAGCAGCTACAGAGGGGGCACTGAAGCTTTCTTT
V: TRBV7-9; size: -; J: TRBJ2-7; D: TRBD1; CDR3: CASSSGQGWREQYF; DNA: TGTGCCAGCAGCTCCGGACAGGGGTGGCGCGAGCAGTACTTC
V: TRBV18; size: -; J: TRBJ1-6; D: -; CDR3: CASSLDRDNSPLHF; DNA: TGTGCCAGCTCTCTGGACAGAGATAATTCACCCCTCCACTTT
V: TRBV9; size: -; J: TRBJ1-2; D: -; CDR3: CASSVDGEYRRLNYGYTF; DNA: TGTGCCAGCAGCGTAGATGGGGAATATAGACGACTTAACTATGGCTACACCTTC
V: TRBV2; size: -; J: TRBJ1-5; D: -; CDR3: CASSVDRFNQPQHF; DNA: TGTGCCAGCAGTGTTGACAGATTCAATCAGCCCCAGCATTTT
V: TRBV6-4; size: -; J: TRBJ2-1; D: TRBD2; CDR3: CASSDLPSGSSYNEQFF; DNA: TGTGCCAGCAGTGACTTACCTAGCGGGAGCTCCTACAATGAGCAGTTCTTC
V: TRBV24-1; size: -; J: TRBJ2-3; D: TRBD1; CDR3: CATSDPGGQDTDTQYF; DNA: TGTGCCACCAGTGACCCCGGGGGACAGGACACAGATACGCAGTATTTT
V: TRBV27; size: -; J: TRBJ1-5; D: -; CDR3: CASSLSEGIQPQHF; DNA: TGTGCCAGCAGTTTATCTGAAGGGATTCAGCCCCAGCATTTT
V: TRBV20-1; size: -; J: TRBJ2-1; D: -; CDR3: CSAHLGGEQFF; DNA: TGCAGTGCCCATCTCGGCGGAGAGCAGTTCTTC
V: TRBV7-9; size: -; J: TRBJ1-1; D: -; CDR3: CASSGDWNTEAFF; DNA: TGTGCCAGCAGCGGGGATTGGAACACTGAAGCTTTCTTT
V: TRBV7-7; size: -; J: TRBJ2-2; D: -; CDR3: CASSYDLPGELFF; DNA: TGTGCCAGCAGCTACGACCTCCCGGGGGAGCTGTTTTTT
V: TRBV11-2; size: -; J: TRBJ1-1; D: -; CDR3: CASSLGIQIPGPAFF; DNA: TGTGCCAGCAGCTTAGGGATCCAAATCCCCGGGCCAGCTTTCTTT
V: TRBV7-8; size: -; J: TRBJ1-1; D: -; CDR3: CASSLQIRSLAFF; DNA: TGTGCCAGCAGCCTCCAGATTCGGTCCCTCGCTTTCTTT
V: TRBV7-8; size: once; J: TRBJ2-5; D: TRBD2; CDR3: CASSLDIAGGPVRETQYF; DNA: TGTGCCAGCAGCTTAGACATAGCGGGAGGGCCGGTTCGGGAGACCCAGTACTTC
V: TRBV27; size: few; J: TRBJ2-7; D: TRBD2; CDR3: CASSFSSGDSYEQYF; DNA: TGTGCCAGCAGTTTTTCAAGCGGGGACTCCTACGAGCAGTACTTC
V: TRBV4-3; size: -; J: TRBJ2-2; D: TRBD2; CDR3: CASSPGLAGVNTGELFF; DNA: TGCGCCAGCAGCCCGGGACTAGCGGGGGTAAACACCGGGGAGCTGTTTTTT
V: TRBV19; size: -; J: TRBJ2-2; D: TRBD1; CDR3: CASSIGRTGPGELFF; DNA: TGTGCCAGTAGTATAGGCCGGACAGGGCCCGGGGAGCTGTTTTTT